The clone carrying this T cell receptor (beta chain) was seen repeatedly, ten times or more. The CDR3 is made up of 13 amino acids. Germline lookup yields CDR1 SGHTA and CDR2 FQGTGA. Trimming shortened V by 0 bases and J by 7 bases, and 10 bases separated the two germline ends. This record belongs to a study of Graves' ophthalmopathy and Graves' hyperthyroidism. Diagnosis used clinical symptoms, serum thyroxine, TRAb, thyroid ultrasound and orbital computed tomography. The authors isolated PBMCs from over 7.5 ml of fresh peripheral blood. The study amplified TCR beta CDR3 regions using RNA transcripts. HTBI-primed RT-PCR formed the first round, and a multiplex PCR formed the second. TCRdb ran MiXCR on the multiplex PCR reads and lists one entry per CDR3 protein. The table lists hundreds of thousands of distinct CDR3 sequences, about a fifth of them singletons, with more than 5.5% in the top ten.

Input material: peripheral blood. The source is a woman under 30 with stable Graves' hyperthyroidism. Some clones in this sample may be carry-over from other donors' samples. The V call is TRBV7-3, the J call TRBJ2-7; D is possibly TRBD2 (5 bases). As DNA, the CDR3 is TGTGCCAGCAGCTTAACACTAGTCGGGGAGCAGTACTTC. Its protein is CASSLTLVGEQYF.